This record looks at one TCR beta chain sequence and its context. These data come from a study of blood T cell repertoires in COVID-19. The CDR3 has 14 amino acids. V gave up 5 bases and J gave up 8 bases; unmatched junction bases: 7. Germline values: CDR1 MDHEN, CDR2 SYDVKM. Sequenced by immunoSEQ multiplex PCR; TCRdb stores in-frame clones only, minus some. The table has under 250,000 clones, less than 85% seen once. The chain uses TRBV28 and TRBJ1-2; TRBD1 matches at 11 bases. This receptor was identified in a man in his 60s who had recovered from COVID-19. The material sequenced was PBMCs or T cells enriched from blood (not recorded which). In DNA, the CDR3 is TGTGCCAGCAGTAAATCCGGGACAGGGGGAGGCTACACCTTC. Translating gives CASSKSGTGGGYTF.